This T cell receptor (beta chain) was captured by sequencing in a study of shared T cell receptors in the human thymus. The CDR3 spans 17 residues. Germline assignment: CDR1 SGHDN and CDR2 FVKESK. Trimming removed 1 base from V and 5 bases from J; junction bases left unmatched: 14. TCRdb's table, derived via immunoSEQ multiplex PCR, lists solely in-frame clones and lacks some. In the table there are 550,000 to 800,000 clones, 75% to 90% of which are singletons. The same data also went into a second study, on human thymus T cells. That study adds: Resections from corrective heart surgery provided thymus tissue. Apparent bias marked the V and J gene usage of thymic and blood repertoires. Related work found strong thymic repertoire overlap between unrelated individuals.

The receptor's source is a girl less than two years old with a congenital heart defect. The chain joins TRBV14 to TRBJ2-7; 7 nucleotides align to TRBD1. The sample taken for sequencing was thymocytes. CDR3 sequence reads: CASSQGGPLKGANEQYF. In DNA, the CDR3 is TGTGCCAGCAGCCAAGGGGGCCCCTTAAAGGGGGCTAACGAGCAGTACTTC.